Following are 21 T cell receptor beta chains from one sample sequenced in a study of cytomegalovirus exposure and HLA in healthy donors. The PCR employed 60 Vbeta primers together with 13 Jbeta primers. TCRdb keeps only in-frame clones here, not all; method: immunoSEQ multiplex PCR. The table has around 140,000 clones, roughly 73% seen once; the top ten hold 0.9% to 1.2%. Sequencing was done on a sample of PBMCs. The receptors stem from a male donor in good health and CMV-seronegative.

This clone was seen once. The V and J genes are TRBV2 and TRBJ2-5; D is unclear. Trimming took 4 bases from V and 2 from J, leaving 8 bases between them. Germline CDR1 is SNHLY and CDR2 is FYNNEI. The CDR3 totals 13 residues. CDR3 amino acids: CASSVTYQETQYF. CDR3 sequence (DNA): TGTGCCAGCAGTGTAACATATCAAGAGACCCAGTACTTC.

Concerning this clone: The junction and the germline gene differ at one end; a read error may be behind it. The sample carries other DNA sequences with the same CDR3. V gene TRBV7-2 combines with J gene TRBJ2-2; 13 positions agree with TRBD2. The V gene's germline CDR1 is SGHTA and CDR2 FQGNSA. The CDR3 spans 18 residues. CDR3 coding DNA: TGTGCCAGCAGCCCACATGGACTAGCGGGGGCGAACACCGGGGAGCTGTTCTTT. This translates into CASSPHGLAGANTGELFF.

The rearrangement uses TRBV7-8 and TRBJ2-1; 8 bases align to TRBD2. Germline V gives CDR1 SGHVS, CDR2 FQNEAQ. J was trimmed by 10 bases and V by 1 base; bases with no gene match: 9. This CDR3 contains 15 residues. The CDR3 is CASSLGSGAGWEQFF. DNA for the CDR3: TGTGCCAGCAGCTTAGGTAGCGGGGCAGGATGGGAGCAGTTCTTC.

Points on this clone: The junction and the germline gene differ at one end; a read error may be behind it. This sequence joins TRBV4-1 and TRBJ1-1, with D perhaps TRBD1 (5 bases). The CDR3 is made up of 12 amino acids. CDR1 is MGHRA, CDR2 YSYEKL, per germline. CDR3 DNA sequence: TGCGCCAGCAGCCAAGATAGGCAGGGAAGGCTCTTT. Protein: CASSQDRQGRLF.

CDR3 DNA: TGTGCCAGCAGTGAGAGAGGCTACACCTTC. This encodes CASSERGYTF. This chain uses TRBV6-1 with TRBJ1-2; no clear D. This CDR3 spans 10 amino acids. Germline CDR1 is MNHNS and CDR2 is SASEGT. Trimming shortened V by 3 bases and J by 8 bases, and 4 bases separated the two germline ends.

The chain couples TRBV29-1 to TRBJ1-2; TRBD1 agrees at 8 bases. Germline V gene sequence: CDR1 SQVTM, CDR2 ANQGSEA. This CDR3 spans 13 amino acids. Trimming removed 0 bases from V and 6 bases from J; junction bases left unmatched: 3. CDR3 loop: CSVEEDRGDGYTF. CDR3 sequence (DNA): TGCAGCGTTGAAGAAGACAGGGGAGATGGCTACACCTTC.

This chain connects TRBV7-3 to TRBJ2-1, with 11 bases matching TRBD2. There are 15 residues in the CDR3. Trimming at V came to 4 bases and at J to 3 bases, leaving 2 bases not matched to a gene. Germline-derived CDR1 and CDR2 are SGHTA and FQGTGA. Here the CDR3 reads CASSWTSGLYNEQFF. The CDR3 nucleotides read TGTGCCAGCAGCTGGACTAGCGGGCTCTACAATGAGCAGTTCTTC.

V is TRBV5-1 and J is TRBJ1-4; D not certain. Germline V gene lookup returns CDR1 SGHRS and CDR2 YFSETQ. Trimming removed 4 bases at V and 8 bases at J, with 18 bases between. The length of the CDR3 is 15 residues. The CDR3 coding sequence is TGCGCCAGCAGCGGAACCGGGATACTAAGGGAAAAACTGTTTTTT. Its protein is CASSGTGILREKLFF. Complete variable domain (other parts from reference TRBV5-1 and TRBJ1-4): KAGVTQTPRYLIKTRGQQVTLSCSPISGHRSVSWYQQTPGQGLQFLFEYFSETQRNKGNFPGRFSGRQFSNSRSEMNVSTLELGDSALYLCASSGTGILREKLFFGSGTQLSVL.

The chain uses TRBV29-1 and TRBJ2-5, with D possibly TRBD1 on 6 matching bases. V dropped 4 bases and J dropped 5 bases, with 11 bases sitting between them. The CDR3 runs 12 residues. Germline CDR1 reads SQVTM; CDR2 reads ANQGSEA. Here the CDR3 reads CSVVTGLETQYF. The CDR3 DNA is TGCAGCGTTGTTACAGGGCTTGAGACCCAGTACTTC. Full variable domain (missing parts from reference TRBV29-1 and TRBJ2-5): SAVISQKPSRDICQRGTSLTIQCQVDSQVTMMFWYRQQPGQSLTLIATANQGSEATYESGFVIDKFPISRPNLTFSTLTVSNMSPEDSSIYLCSVVTGLETQYFGPGTRLLVL.

This chain joins TRBV9 and TRBJ2-3; the D gene is possibly TRBD2 (6 bases). This CDR3 spans 15 amino acids. V lost 5 bases and J 2 bases, leaving 15 bases between the germline ends. Germline loops: CDR1 SGDLS, CDR2 YYNGEE. CDR3 DNA sequence: TGTGCCAGCAGTAGAGACGGGGGTGCCACAGATACGCAGTATTTT. Translated: CASSRDGGATDTQYF.

The chain has TRBV5-4 and TRBJ2-7; 8 nucleotides line up with TRBD2. J was trimmed by 6 bases and V by 5 bases; bases with no gene match: 4. The CDR3 has 12 amino acids. Germline assignment: CDR1 SGHNT and CDR2 YYREEE (reference sequence). The CDR3, as DNA: TGTGCCAGCAGTCTCAGCGGGGGCGAGCAGTACTTC. Its protein product is CASSLSGGEQYF.

The V call is TRBV13, the J call TRBJ2-7; D might be TRBD2 (7 bases). Germline V gene data show CDR1 as PRHDT and CDR2 as FYEKMQ (reference sequence). The V end lost 5 bases, the J end lost 2 bases, and 16 bases lay between the germline ends. This CDR3 spans 15 amino acids. CDR3 nucleotide sequence: TGTGCCAGCAGCCTCATTGGCGGGGGCACCTACGAGCAGTACTTC. Its translation: CASSLIGGGTYEQYF.

The chain combines TRBV11-2 with TRBJ1-4, with no clear D. CDR3 length equals 14 residues. Looked up from germline, CDR1 is SGHAT and CDR2 is FQNNGV. V was pared by 5 bases and J by 7 bases, with 14 bases between. The CDR3 protein is CASSQDGFGEKLFF. CDR3 coding DNA: TGTGCCAGCAGCCAGGATGGGTTTGGTGAAAAACTGTTTTTT.

The table lists this clone with a count of one. This rearrangement joins TRBV9 to TRBJ1-5; 7 nucleotides align to TRBD1. The CDR3 has 15 amino acids. Germline V gene data show CDR1 as SGDLS and CDR2 as YYNGEE. V was pared by 3 bases and J by 4 bases, with 7 bases of the junction left unmatched. CDR3 bases: TGTGCCAGCAGCGGAGGATCAGGGGGGAATCAGCCCCAGCATTTT. Translation gives CASSGGSGGNQPQHF.

The gene calls are TRBV10-3 and TRBJ2-5; no clear D. Between the trimmed V and J ends, which lost 2 bases and 4 bases, there was a span of 8 bases. CDR3 length: 13 residues. Germline V CDR1 and CDR2: ENHRY, SYGVKD. The CDR3 reads CAISETNRETQYF. The CDR3, as DNA: TGTGCCATCAGTGAGACGAACAGAGAGACCCAGTACTTC.

This sequence joins TRBV6-1 and TRBJ2-2, with 10 positions matching TRBD1. V was pared by 8 bases and J by 0 bases, with 15 bases of the junction left unmatched. CDR1 is MNHNS and CDR2 is SASEGT in the germline V gene. The CDR3 is 19 amino acids. CDR3 loop: CASRAGAGTGVPNTGELFF. The CDR3 DNA follows: TGTGCCAGCCGTGCAGGCGCAGGGACAGGGGTACCGAACACCGGGGAGCTGTTTTTT.

Only one count was recorded for this clone. This chain uses TRBV6-6 with TRBJ2-3, with D hard to call. V was cut by 5 bases and J by 1 base, with 7 bases left in between. The CDR3 is 13 amino acids. Germline V gene lookup returns CDR1 MNHNY and CDR2 SVGAGI (reference sequence). CDR3 nucleotide sequence: TGTGCCAGCAGTGCGACACGCACAGATACGCAGTATTTT. Translating it yields CASSATRTDTQYF.

The genes are TRBV15 and TRBJ2-7, with D possibly matching TRBD1 (6 bases). Trimming took 0 bases from V and 5 from J, leaving 11 bases between them. CDR1 LNHNV and CDR2 YYDKDF come from the germline V gene (reference sequence). The CDR3 loop spans 14 amino acids. The CDR3 here is CATSRDRGTHEQYF. The CDR3 nucleotides read TGTGCCACCAGCAGAGACAGGGGAACACACGAGCAGTACTTC.

The V call is TRBV18, the J call TRBJ2-3, with D maybe TRBD1 (6 bases). CDR1 is KGHSH, CDR2 LQKENI, per germline. Between the trimmed V and J ends, which lost 0 bases and 2 bases, there was a span of 9 bases. The CDR3 runs 15 residues. CDR3 DNA sequence: TGTGCCAGCTCACCACCGAGACAGGCCACAGATACGCAGTATTTT. The encoded protein is CASSPPRQATDTQYF.

V usage is TRBV4-3 and J usage is TRBJ1-1; 8 bases line up with TRBD1. Germline assignment: CDR1 LGHNA and CDR2 YSLEER. The ends lost 0 bases at V and 8 bases at J; junction bases unmatched: 8. CDR3 length: 15 amino acids. The DNA of the CDR3 is TGCGCCAGCAGCCAAGATTTAGGACAGGGCGCCGAAGCTTTCTTT. Its translation is CASSQDLGQGAEAFF.

This clone has a handful of counts. A read error may produce the germline difference seen at one junction end. The genes are TRBV7-7 and TRBJ2-1, with TRBD1 matching over 10 bases. CDR1 is SSHAT, CDR2 FNYEAQ, per germline (reference sequence). The CDR3 contains 14 residues. CDR3 amino acids: CASSQVGQGNEQFF. As DNA, the CDR3 is TGTGCTAGCAGCCAGGTGGGACAGGGGAATGAGCAGTTCTTC.